Described below is a single TCR beta chain sequence and its context. The data were taken from a study of blood T cell repertoires in COVID-19. CDR1 is GTSNPN and CDR2 is SVGIG in the germline V gene (reference sequence). V lost 6 bases to trimming and J lost 5 bases, with 16 bases between them. CDR3 size: 13 residues. TCRdb's copy holds only in-frame clones and misses some; the assay was immunoSEQ multiplex PCR. The sample has 300,000 or so clones, roughly 92% seen once; the top ten hold 2.2%. The source of this sequence is a woman in her 30s with COVID-19, enrolled during active disease. The sequencing sample was made of peripheral blood. This rearrangement joins TRBV30 to TRBJ1-2; D gene unclear. CDR3 protein: CACPTDARYGYTF. CDR3 nucleotide sequence: TGTGCCTGCCCAACCGATGCCAGGTATGGCTACACCTTC.